This is a list of T cell receptor beta chains from one sample in a study of cytomegalovirus exposure and HLA in healthy donors. Produced via immunoSEQ multiplex PCR; TCRdb's table is partial and in-frame only. The specimen's table records roughly 110,000 clones. Material for sequencing was PBMCs. Receptor source: a man in his forties or fifties in good health and CMV-seropositive. CDR3s include the opening cysteine and the closing phenylalanine or tryptophan. Each record gives: CDR3 protein, CDR3 DNA, D gene, J gene, V gene. D genes are given only for firm matches.

CDR3: CASTGWFGNQPQHF
DNA: TGTGCCTCAACAGGGTGGTTTGGCAATCAGCCCCAGCATTTT
D: .
J: TRBJ1-5
V: TRBV5-6

CDR3: CASSTRQGTYNEQFF
DNA: TGTGCCAGTAGTACCCGACAGGGAACCTACAATGAGCAGTTCTTC
D: TRBD1
J: TRBJ2-1
V: TRBV19

CDR3: CASSRTSGTNTGELFF
DNA: TGTGCCAGCAGTCGGACTAGCGGGACGAACACCGGGGAGCTGTTTTTT
D: TRBD2
J: TRBJ2-2
V: TRBV9

CDR3: CASSPSGTGRGYGYTF
DNA: TGTGCCAGCAGTCCTTCCGGGACAGGGAGAGGGTATGGCTACACCTTC
D: TRBD1
J: TRBJ1-2
V: TRBV28

CDR3: CASSLIAGGPNEQFF
DNA: TGTGCCAGCAGCTTAATAGCGGGAGGGCCTAATGAGCAGTTCTTC
D: TRBD2
J: TRBJ2-1
V: TRBV7-3

CDR3: CASSGGEAVSYEQYF
DNA: TGTGCCAGCAGCGGGGGGGAAGCGGTCTCCTACGAGCAGTACTTC
D: TRBD2
J: TRBJ2-7
V: TRBV7-9

CDR3: CASSPGRNQPQHF
DNA: TGTGCCAGCAGTCCAGGGAGGAATCAGCCCCAGCATTTT
D: .
J: TRBJ1-5
V: TRBV6-5

CDR3: CASSEALGTGPPEQYF
DNA: TGTGCCAGCAGTGAAGCCCTGGGGACAGGGCCACCCGAGCAGTACTTC
D: TRBD1
J: TRBJ2-7
V: TRBV6-1

CDR3: CASSIQGGPYEQYF
DNA: TGTGCCAGTAGTATCCAGGGAGGACCCTACGAGCAGTACTTC
D: .
J: TRBJ2-7
V: TRBV19

CDR3: CATASGSSYNEQFF
DNA: TGTGCCACCGCTAGCGGCAGCTCCTACAATGAGCAGTTCTTC
D: TRBD2
J: TRBJ2-1
V: TRBV6-5

CDR3: CASSSMTGNTGELFF
DNA: TGTGCCAGCTCATCTATGACAGGGAACACCGGGGAGCTGTTTTTT
D: .
J: TRBJ2-2
V: TRBV18

CDR3: CASSLAPGSYEQYF
DNA: TGTGCCAGCAGCTTAGCTCCGGGATCCTACGAGCAGTACTTC
D: .
J: TRBJ2-7
V: TRBV7-8

CDR3: CASSVDRITGELFF
DNA: TGTGCCAGCAGCGTCGACAGGATCACCGGGGAGCTGTTTTTT
D: .
J: TRBJ2-2
V: TRBV9

CDR3: CASSLLAGIQPQHF
DNA: TGTGCCAGTAGCCTCTTAGCCGGGATCCAGCCCCAGCATTTT
D: .
J: TRBJ1-5
V: TRBV19

CDR3: CASSLLKQGGEKLFF
DNA: TGTGCCAGCAGTTTGCTCAAACAGGGTGGGGAAAAACTGTTTTTT
D: .
J: TRBJ1-4
V: TRBV27

CDR3: CASTGLTGYEQYF
DNA: TGTGCCAGCACCGGCCTGACGGGCTACGAGCAGTACTTC
D: .
J: TRBJ2-7
V: TRBV6-5

CDR3: CASSQNPESGGYTF
DNA: TGTGCCAGCAGCCAGAATCCAGAAAGCGGTGGCTACACCTTC
D: .
J: TRBJ1-2
V: TRBV5-6

CDR3: CASSDSFPGQGLHGYTF
DNA: TGTGCCAGCAGTGATTCATTTCCGGGACAGGGCCTTCATGGCTACACCTTC
D: TRBD1
J: TRBJ1-2
V: TRBV2

CDR3: CASSLEMSPTLSEQYF
DNA: TGTGCCAGCAGCTTAGAGATGTCCCCCACGTTGAGCGAGCAGTACTTC
D: .
J: TRBJ2-7
V: TRBV11-2

CDR3: CASSLDLRRGYTF
DNA: TGTGCCAGCAGTTTAGATCTGAGGCGGGGCTACACCTTC
D: .
J: TRBJ1-2
V: TRBV28

CDR3: CASSQDQLAGFSGELFF
DNA: TGTGCCAGCAGCCAAGATCAACTAGCGGGATTTTCAGGGGAGCTGTTTTTT
D: TRBD2
J: TRBJ2-2
V: TRBV14

CDR3: CASSSEGSSTDTQYF
DNA: TGTGCCAGCAGCTCTGAGGGATCTAGCACAGATACGCAGTATTTT
D: .
J: TRBJ2-3
V: TRBV7-2

CDR3: CAWSLARGVTDTQYF
DNA: TGTGCCTGGAGTTTAGCCAGGGGAGTCACAGATACGCAGTATTTT
D: .
J: TRBJ2-3
V: TRBV30

CDR3: CASSSRDRGSEQFF
DNA: TGCGCCAGCAGCTCCCGGGACAGGGGGTCTGAGCAGTTCTTC
D: TRBD1
J: TRBJ2-1
V: TRBV4-1

CDR3: CASGGGSGNTIYF
DNA: TGTGCCAGCGGAGGAGGCTCTGGAAACACCATATATTTT
D: .
J: TRBJ1-3
V: TRBV7-9

CDR3: CASSFGLAAITGELFF
DNA: TGTGCCAGCAGCTTCGGACTAGCGGCAATTACCGGGGAGCTGTTTTTT
D: TRBD2
J: TRBJ2-2
V: TRBV11-2

CDR3: CASSLNRGYEQYF
DNA: TGTGCCAGCAGCTTAAACAGGGGCTACGAGCAGTACTTC
D: TRBD1
J: TRBJ2-7
V: TRBV7-2

CDR3: CASSLRDTQYF
DNA: TGTGCCAGCAGCCTAAGAGATACGCAGTATTTT
D: .
J: TRBJ2-3
V: TRBV7-2

CDR3: CASSWDTLETQYF
DNA: TGTGCCAGCAGCTGGGACACCTTAGAGACCCAGTACTTC
D: .
J: TRBJ2-5
V: TRBV7-3

CDR3: CASSGTGGSPGELFF
DNA: TGTGCCAGTAGCGGGACGGGAGGGAGCCCCGGGGAGCTGTTTTTT
D: TRBD2
J: TRBJ2-2
V: TRBV19

CDR3: CATSFRETATNEKLFF
DNA: TGTGCCACCAGCTTTCGGGAGACCGCAACTAATGAAAAACTGTTTTTT
D: .
J: TRBJ1-4
V: TRBV15

CDR3: CASKSDRSSYNEQFF
DNA: TGTGCCAGTAAGTCGGACAGAAGCTCCTACAATGAGCAGTTCTTC
D: .
J: TRBJ2-1
V: TRBV19

CDR3: CASTGPSGDIYNEQFF
DNA: TGTGCCAGCACCGGGCCTAGCGGAGATATATACAATGAGCAGTTCTTC
D: TRBD2
J: TRBJ2-1
V: TRBV2

CDR3: CASSLTGLAVDNEQFF
DNA: TGTGCCAGCAGCTTAACGGGACTAGCGGTAGACAATGAGCAGTTCTTC
D: TRBD2
J: TRBJ2-1
V: TRBV11-1

CDR3: CASSEAGVTYEQYF
DNA: TGTGCCAGCAGTGAAGCGGGAGTCACCTACGAGCAGTACTTC
D: TRBD2
J: TRBJ2-7
V: TRBV7-8

CDR3: CASSQALDRADYNEQFF
DNA: TGTGCCAGCAGCCAAGCCCTAGACAGGGCGGACTACAATGAGCAGTTCTTC
D: TRBD1
J: TRBJ2-1
V: TRBV4-2

CDR3: CASSERVNPGNTIYF
DNA: TGTGCCAGCAGTGAAAGAGTAAACCCTGGAAACACCATATATTTT
D: .
J: TRBJ1-3
V: TRBV6-1

CDR3: CASSTSGGNYEQYF
DNA: TGTGCCAGTAGTACTTCAGGTGGTAACTACGAGCAGTACTTC
D: .
J: TRBJ2-7
V: TRBV19

CDR3: CASSMKTGALNTEAFF
DNA: TGTGCCAGTAGTATGAAAACAGGGGCATTGAACACTGAAGCTTTCTTT
D: TRBD1
J: TRBJ1-1
V: TRBV19

CDR3: CASSRDRGNQPQHF
DNA: TGTGCCAGCAGCCGGGACAGGGGCAATCAGCCCCAGCATTTT
D: TRBD1
J: TRBJ1-5
V: TRBV5-6

CDR3: CASSYPRDSVTDTQYF
DNA: TGTGCCAGCAGCTACCCCCGGGACAGCGTCACAGATACGCAGTATTTT
D: TRBD1
J: TRBJ2-3
V: TRBV5-8